The 12 T cell receptor beta chains below were found in one sample sequenced in a study of T cell responses to AZD1222 COVID-19 vaccine. Profiled with immunoSEQ multiplex PCR; TCRdb holds only in-frame clones, not every one. The sample gives 150,000 or so clones, about 87% of which show up once; around 3% is in the top ten. The source was peripheral blood, collected on day 0 of AZD1222 vaccination. The receptors come from an adult in good health.

This rearrangement joins TRBV19 to TRBJ2-5, with TRBD1 identical over 7 bases. The germline CDR1 and CDR2 sequences are LNHDA and SQIVND (reference sequence). V shed 3 bases, J shed 0 bases, and the junction held 1 base outside the gene matches. This CDR3 is 14 amino acids long. The CDR3 reads CASSMGQYQETQYF. The CDR3 DNA is TGTGCCAGTAGTATGGGACAGTACCAAGAGACCCAGTACTTC. The variable domain in full, completed from reference TRBV19 and TRBJ2-5, reads DGGITQSPKYLFRKEGQNVTLSCEQNLNHDAMYWYRQDPGQGLRLIYYSQIVNDFQKGDIAEGYSVSREKKESFPLTVTSAQKNPTAFYLCASSMGQYQETQYFGPGTRLLVL.

The chain has TRBV5-1 and TRBJ1-6; TRBD1 aligns across 8 bases. CDR3 length: 15 amino acids. Germline assignment: CDR1 SGHRS and CDR2 YFSETQ. V shed 0 bases, J shed 9 bases, and the junction held 5 bases outside the gene matches. CDR3 sequence reads: CASSLEGQEGSPLHF. The CDR3 DNA follows: TGCGCCAGCAGCTTGGAGGGACAGGAAGGTTCACCCCTCCACTTT.

V usage is TRBV20-1 and J usage is TRBJ1-2, with D maybe TRBD1 (5 bases). Germline assignment: CDR1 DFQATT and CDR2 SNEGSKA (reference sequence). The ends were cut back, 4 bases at V and 6 bases at J, with 9 bases in the middle. CDR3 size: 11 residues. The CDR3 protein is CSAKRGDGYTF. The CDR3 DNA follows: TGCAGTGCTAAAAGGGGTGATGGCTACACCTTC.

This chain joins TRBV3-1 (or the pseudogene TRBV3-2) and TRBJ1-4, with 9 nucleotides matching TRBD1. Germline lookup yields CDR1 LGHDT and CDR2 YNNKEL (reference sequence). V gave up 8 bases and J gave up 7 bases; unmatched junction bases: 8. The CDR3 has 14 amino acids. CDR3 protein: CASRQGGGSEKLFF. The CDR3 coding sequence is TGTGCCAGCCGACAGGGGGGCGGGAGTGAAAAACTGTTTTTT.

The chain employs TRBV5-6 and TRBJ2-7, with 9 bases lining up with TRBD1. CDR3 length: 15 residues. V lost 3 bases, J lost 2 bases, and 6 bases stayed unmatched. Germline CDR1 and CDR2: SGHDT and YYEEEE. In DNA form, the CDR3 reads TGTGCCAGCAGCTCTGGGACAGGGCCCCCCTACGAGCAGTACTTC. Its translation: CASSSGTGPPYEQYF.

In its sample, this clone was seen a few times. This sequence joins TRBV7-2 and TRBJ2-3, with D maybe TRBD1 (6 bases). This CDR3 region has 15 residues. Germline CDR1 reads SGHTA; CDR2 reads FQGNSA. Between the trimmed V and J ends, which lost 5 bases and 5 bases, there was a span of 17 bases. CDR3 in DNA: TGTGCCAGCAGCCCAACTACAGGGAAGGTAGATACGCAGTATTTT. Translated, it gives CASSPTTGKVDTQYF.

The chain recombines TRBV2 with TRBJ1-3, with D uncertain. Trimming removed 3 bases from V and 6 bases from J, with 21 bases in between. The V gene's germline CDR1 is SNHLY and CDR2 FYNNEI. The CDR3 is 17 amino acids. The CDR3 spells CASSDFFGIRVANTIYF. DNA for the CDR3: TGTGCCAGCAGTGACTTTTTTGGGATTCGCGTAGCAAACACCATATATTTT.

This chain connects TRBV15 to TRBJ2-7, with D possibly being TRBD2 (7 bases). V lost 3 bases and J lost 6, with 18 bases in between. Germline assignment: CDR1 LNHNV and CDR2 YYDKDF (reference sequence). CDR3 size: 15 residues. Written as DNA, the CDR3 is TGTGCCACCAGCAGGGCCACGTTGGGAGGGGGCGAGCAGTACTTC. This sequence encodes CATSRATLGGGEQYF.

The rearrangement joins TRBV15 to TRBJ2-1, with 9 bases that match TRBD2. J gave up 9 bases and V 1 base, and 7 bases lay outside the gene matches. CDR3 size: 15 residues. CDR1 is LNHNV, CDR2 YYDKDF, per germline (reference sequence). CDR3 DNA sequence: TGTGCCACCAGCAGAGGGGGTAGCGGGGGTGTTGAGCAGTTCTTC. As protein: CATSRGGSGGVEQFF.

The chain couples TRBV5-6 to TRBJ1-2; D not resolved. The V and J ends lost 1 base and 4 bases respectively, with 14 bases between them. The CDR3 length is 15 residues. CDR1 is SGHDT, CDR2 YYEEEE, per germline. CDR3 nucleotides: TGTGCCAGCAGCTTGTCCATTGAGGGCCGCTATGGCTACACCTTC. This codes for CASSLSIEGRYGYTF.

This clone was counted many times. Other DNA sequences in the sample encode the same CDR3. J is TRBJ1-5 and V is TRBV7-8; D is ambiguous. Germline V gives CDR1 SGHVS, CDR2 FQNEAQ. CDR3 size: 14 residues. V shed 1 base and J shed 3 bases, with 7 bases lying between them. CDR3 sequence (DNA): TGTGCCAGCAGCTTAGTAGGAATCAATCAGCCCCAGCATTTT. Translated: CASSLVGINQPQHF.

The V and J genes are TRBV7-2 and TRBJ2-3, with 8 positions matching TRBD2. This CDR3 has 15 residues. Germline CDR1 is SGHTA and CDR2 is FQGNSA. The V segment lost 5 bases and the J segment 1 base; nucleotides outside the gene matches: 5. The CDR3 protein is CASSTGLAGTDTQYF. The CDR3, as DNA: TGTGCCAGCAGCACCGGACTAGCTGGCACAGATACGCAGTATTTT.